This passage covers 32 T cell receptor beta chains from one sample sequenced in a study of response to subunit inactivated influenza vaccine. Using its own MiXCR run on the RT-PCR reads, TCRdb lists one record per CDR3 protein. The repertoire consists of about 570,000 distinct CDR3 sequences, with 10% to 12% occurring once and the leading ten covering about 10%. This same sample was also taken into another study, of T cells expressing NK-cell markers. This second study says: The cDNA for TCR beta came from 5'RACE template switching with UMIs.

Sequenced here: PBMCs from blood, sampled on the day of vaccination. These receptors were collected from a man in his fifties who received an inactivated influenza vaccine.

This clonotype was picked up a small number of times. CDR3 sequence reads: CASSSPGLTNTGELFF. In DNA, the CDR3 is TGTGCCAGCAGTTCCCCGGGACTAACGAACACCGGGGAGCTGTTTTTT. This rearrangement joins TRBV6-5 to TRBJ2-2, with TRBD2 matching over 7 bases. With V trimmed by 4 bases and J by 0 bases, 5 bases remained unmatched. CDR3 size: 16 residues. Germline V gene lookup returns CDR1 MNHEY and CDR2 SVGAGI.

J is TRBJ2-5 and V is TRBV20-1; TRBD2 matches 8 bases. The CDR3 loop spans 15 amino acids. The germline V gene has CDR1 DFQATT and CDR2 SNEGSKA (reference sequence). V shed 6 bases and J 5 bases; nucleotides not matched to a gene: 14. CDR3 loop: CSASGGGGGLETQYF. The CDR3 DNA follows: TGCAGTGCAAGCGGTGGCGGCGGGGGGTTGGAGACCCAGTACTTC.

The chain joins TRBV20-1 to TRBJ2-7; 13 positions agree with TRBD2. V was pared by 7 bases and J by 2 bases, with 11 bases of the junction left unmatched. CDR1 is DFQATT and CDR2 is SNEGSKA in the germline V gene (reference sequence). The CDR3 sequence is 16 residues long. For the CDR3, the DNA is TGCAGTGTTGGCCCAGGGACTAGCGGGGTGACCTACGAGCAGTACTTC. Protein: CSVGPGTSGVTYEQYF.

This clonotype was picked up a small number of times. This chain connects TRBV5-5 to TRBJ2-1, with 12 positions matching TRBD2. The CDR3 consists of 15 residues. V was pared by 4 bases and J by 10 bases, with 9 bases of the junction left unmatched. From germline, CDR1 is SGHKS and CDR2 YYEKEE (reference sequence). The CDR3 DNA is TGTGCCAGCAGCCCTGGACTAGCGGGAACCAGCGAGCAGTTCTTC. It is translated as CASSPGLAGTSEQFF.

The chain uses TRBV7-2 and TRBJ2-4, with 8 nucleotides matching TRBD2. Germline CDR1 reads SGHTA; CDR2 reads FQGNSA. V trimming: 7 bases; J trimming: 2 bases; junction bases outside the gene matches: 4. The CDR3 spans 14 residues. The CDR3 DNA is TGTGCCAGCACCCCGGGAGGGTCCAAAAACATTCAGTACTTC. Amino acids: CASTPGGSKNIQYF.

In its sample, this clonotype was seen many times. The J gene is TRBJ2-7, the V gene TRBV18; TRBD2 agrees at 7 bases. Germline assignment: CDR1 KGHSH and CDR2 LQKENI. CDR3 length: 15 residues. Trimming took 3 bases from V and 0 from J; bases not matched to a gene: 5. CDR3 sequence reads: CASSPLAEISYEQYF. The CDR3 nucleotides are TGTGCCAGCTCACCCCTAGCGGAGATCTCCTACGAGCAGTACTTC.

This clonotype was observed a few times. V is TRBV15 and J is TRBJ2-3; D not certain. The ends were cut back, 0 bases at V and 3 bases at J, with 10 bases in the middle. Germline lookup yields CDR1 LNHNV and CDR2 YYDKDF (reference sequence). CDR3 length equals 15 residues. The CDR3 coding sequence is TGTGCCACCAGCAGAGAGAGACTCACGACAGATACGCAGTATTTT. This sequence encodes CATSRERLTTDTQYF.

Only a few counts were recorded for this clonotype. The chain links TRBV5-6 to TRBJ2-1; no clear D. Trimming removed 4 bases from V and 4 bases from J, with 9 bases in between. The CDR3 runs to 13 residues. Germline CDR1 reads SGHDT; CDR2 reads YYEEEE. CDR3 region: CASSVFLYNEQFF. The CDR3 bases are TGTGCCAGCAGCGTCTTTCTATACAATGAGCAGTTCTTC.

The chain is built from TRBV27 and TRBJ2-7, with 11 bases identical to TRBD2. The CDR3 is made up of 15 amino acids. Germline values: CDR1 MNHEY, CDR2 SMNVEV (reference sequence). Trimming took 6 bases from V and 4 from J; bases not matched to a gene: 8. The CDR3 region has the DNA TGTGCCAGCAGCCTTAGCGGGAGGGGAGGTTACGAGCAGTACTTC. Encoded protein: CASSLSGRGGYEQYF.

This clonotype was observed a handful of times. The chain carries TRBV29-1 and TRBJ2-7; weak D call: TRBD2 (6 bases). The ends were cut back, 6 bases at V and 2 bases at J, with 11 bases in the middle. CDR1 is SQVTM and CDR2 is ANQGSEA in the germline V gene. The CDR3 has 12 residues. The CDR3 spells CSVPEGTYEQYF. In DNA form, the CDR3 reads TGCAGCGTACCGGAGGGCACCTACGAGCAGTACTTC.

J is TRBJ2-1 and V is TRBV20-1; possibly TRBD2 for D (5 bases). V was clipped by 0 bases and J by 14 bases, with 14 bases between them. This CDR3 has 12 amino acids. Germline values: CDR1 DFQATT, CDR2 SNEGSKA (reference sequence). The CDR3 nucleotides read TGCAGTGCTAGAGAACCCTTCCACGGGGAGTTCTTC. Translation: CSAREPFHGEFF.

This clonotype was found a few times. V and J are TRBV4-3 and TRBJ2-2, with D hard to call. The CDR3 is 15 residues long. Germline V CDR1 and CDR2: LGHNA, YSLEER. The V gene lost 0 bases and the J gene lost 6 bases, with 11 bases spanning the gap. The CDR3 sequence: CASSQDPWIPGELFF. CDR3 DNA: TGCGCCAGCAGCCAAGATCCCTGGATCCCCGGGGAGCTGTTTTTT.

The sample holds many counts of this clonotype. The chain carries TRBV6-2 or TRBV6-3 and TRBJ2-3; the D gene is possibly TRBD1 (6 bases). The CDR3 consists of 19 residues. The germline gives CDR1 MNHEY, CDR2 SVGEGT. V lost 0 bases to trimming and J lost 3 bases, with 22 bases between them. CDR3 sequence: CASSYSQGRGLAGTDTQYF. The DNA of the CDR3 is TGTGCCAGCAGTTACTCACAGGGAAGGGGGTTAGCAGGAACAGATACGCAGTATTTT.

The chain carries TRBV27 and TRBJ2-7; 7 bases line up with TRBD2. Germline CDR1 reads MNHEY; CDR2 reads SMNVEV (reference sequence). V dropped 5 bases and J dropped 2; count of bases not matched to a gene: 12. CDR3 size: 16 residues. CDR3 sequence: CASSPLPKRGPYEQYF. The CDR3 DNA follows: TGTGCCAGCAGTCCCCTCCCGAAGCGGGGTCCCTACGAGCAGTACTTC.

In this sample, this clonotype turned up a few times. The V call is TRBV29-1, the J call TRBJ1-2, with 9 bases fitting TRBD1. The V and J ends lost 6 bases and 6 bases, in that order; junction bases with no gene match: 17. Germline CDR1 is SQVTM and CDR2 is ANQGSEA. The CDR3 sequence is 16 residues long. In nucleotides, the CDR3 is TGCAGCGTGGGGAGGACAGGGGAGGCACTCGGGAATGGCTACACCTTC. This codes for CSVGRTGEALGNGYTF. Drawing the rest from reference TRBV29-1 and TRBJ1-2, the complete variable domain is SAVISQKPSRDICQRGTSLTIQCQVDSQVTMMFWYRQQPGQSLTLIATANQGSEATYESGFVIDKFPISRPNLTFSTLTVSNMSPEDSSIYLCSVGRTGEALGNGYTFGSGTRLTVV.

CDR3 DNA: TGTGCCAGCAGCCCCCTGACTAGCGGGAGGGCAGATACGCAGTATTTT. Amino acids: CASSPLTSGRADTQYF. The chain uses TRBV7-7 and TRBJ2-3; 14 nucleotides agree with TRBD2. V lost 5 bases, J lost 4 bases, and 5 bases stayed unmatched. Looked up from germline, CDR1 is SSHAT and CDR2 is FNYEAQ (reference sequence). The CDR3 spans 16 residues. Full variable domain (remainder filled in from reference TRBV7-7 and TRBJ2-3): GAGVSQSPRYKVTKRGQDVTLRCDPISSHATLYWYQQALGQGPEFLTYFNYEAQPDKSGLPSDRFSAERPEGSISTLTIQRTEQRDSAMYRCASSPLTSGRADTQYFGPGTRLTVL.

V usage is TRBV19 and J usage is TRBJ2-3; D remains unclear. Germline CDR1 LNHDA, CDR2 SQIVND (reference sequence). The CDR3 is made up of 13 amino acids. The germline V and J ends were trimmed by 8 bases and 7 bases, with 16 bases remaining between them. The CDR3 loop reads CASLGWRQNTQYF. In DNA form, the CDR3 reads TGTGCCAGTTTGGGGTGGCGCCAAAATACGCAGTATTTT. Complete variable domain (other parts from reference TRBV19 and TRBJ2-3): DGGITQSPKYLFRKEGQNVTLSCEQNLNHDAMYWYRQDPGQGLRLIYYSQIVNDFQKGDIAEGYSVSREKKESFPLTVTSAQKNPTAFYLCASLGWRQNTQYFGPGTRLTVL.

This clonotype has ten or more counts. The chain carries TRBV28 and TRBJ2-1; 9 bases are shared with TRBD2. Germline assignment: CDR1 MDHEN and CDR2 SYDVKM. With V trimmed by 5 bases and J by 4 bases, 9 bases remained unmatched. This CDR3 has 16 residues. DNA for the CDR3: TGTGCCAGCAGTGGGAGCGGGACTAGCATGTACAATGAGCAGTTCTTC. This translates into CASSGSGTSMYNEQFF.

This clonotype was observed a few times. The chain combines TRBV7-2 with TRBJ2-5, with 10 bases matching TRBD2. Losses at the gene ends were 5 bases for V and 1 base for J; bases not matched to a gene: 4. Germline V gene lookup returns CDR1 SGHTA and CDR2 FQGNSA. There are 15 residues in the CDR3. CDR3 coding DNA: TGTGCCAGCAGCCCGGGACTAGCGAGCCAAGAGACCCAGTACTTC. Translation gives CASSPGLASQETQYF. The full variable domain, rest sourced from reference TRBV7-2 and TRBJ2-5, is GAGVSQSPSNKVTEKGKDVELRCDPISGHTALYWYRQSLGQGLEFLIYFQGNSAPDKSGLPSDRFSAERTGGSVSTLTIQRTQQEDSAVYLCASSPGLASQETQYFGPGTRLLVL.

This clonotype came up a few times. The rearrangement joins TRBV11-2 to TRBJ1-6, with D unclear. V dropped 4 bases and J dropped 0 bases, with 13 bases sitting between them. This CDR3 contains 17 residues. Per germline, CDR1 SGHAT and CDR2 FQNNGV. The CDR3 sequence: CASSSRLESSYNSPLHF. The CDR3 region has the DNA TGTGCCAGCAGCTCCCGTTTGGAGAGCTCCTATAATTCACCCCTCCACTTT. The variable domain in full, completed from reference TRBV11-2 and TRBJ1-6, reads EAGVAQSPRYKIIEKRQSVAFWCNPISGHATLYWYQQILGQGPKLLIQFQNNGVVDDSQLPKDRFSAERLKGVDSTLKIQPAKLEDSAVYLCASSSRLESSYNSPLHFGNGTRLTVT.

This clonotype was counted only a few times. The chain couples TRBV5-1 to TRBJ2-2; 7 bases agree with TRBD1. J gave up 6 bases and V 1 base, and 3 bases lay outside the gene matches. The V gene's germline CDR1 is SGHRS and CDR2 YFSETQ. This CDR3 contains 14 residues. The CDR3 sequence is CASSLRQGAGELFF. For the CDR3, the DNA is TGCGCCAGCAGCTTGAGACAGGGAGCCGGGGAGCTGTTTTTT. The entire variable domain, with the rest obtained from reference TRBV5-1 and TRBJ2-2, is as follows: KAGVTQTPRYLIKTRGQQVTLSCSPISGHRSVSWYQQTPGQGLQFLFEYFSETQRNKGNFPGRFSGRQFSNSRSEMNVSTLELGDSALYLCASSLRQGAGELFFGEGSRLTVL.

With respect to this clonotype: This may arise from a read error, as a much more abundant clone is one base away. The rearrangement uses TRBV4-1 and TRBJ2-7; D may be TRBD1 (6 bases). The CDR3 is made up of 15 amino acids. CDR1 and CDR2 from the germline V gene are MGHRA and YSYEKL. The CDR3 loop is CAGSRVTGVSYEQYF. CDR3 bases: TGCGCCGGCAGCCGGGTGACAGGAGTCTCCTACGAGCAGTACTTC.

This clonotype has just a few counts. This chain connects TRBV7-6 to TRBJ1-4; the D gene is possibly TRBD1 (6 bases). Trimming removed 2 bases at V and 2 bases at J, with 12 bases between. The germline V gene encodes CDR1 SGHVS and CDR2 FNYEAQ. The CDR3 length is 16 residues. Written as DNA, the CDR3 is TGTGCCAGCAGCTTAAGGGGGGCAACGACTAATGAAAAACTGTTTTTT. Its translation is CASSLRGATTNEKLFF.

This clonotype was observed many times. V gene TRBV5-1 combines with J gene TRBJ2-5, with 7 bases identical to TRBD2. The germline V gene encodes CDR1 SGHRS and CDR2 YFSETQ. V shed 2 bases and J 1 base; nucleotides not matched to a gene: 5. The CDR3 spans 15 residues. The CDR3 is CASSLQPGGQETQYF. CDR3 nucleotide sequence: TGCGCCAGCAGCTTACAACCGGGAGGCCAAGAGACCCAGTACTTC. Drawing the rest from reference TRBV5-1 and TRBJ2-5, the complete variable domain is KAGVTQTPRYLIKTRGQQVTLSCSPISGHRSVSWYQQTPGQGLQFLFEYFSETQRNKGNFPGRFSGRQFSNSRSEMNVSTLELGDSALYLCASSLQPGGQETQYFGPGTRLLVL.

J is TRBJ2-4 and V is TRBV23-1; possible D gene TRBD2, 6 bases. TRBV23-1 is identified as an open reading frame with a role that is uncertain. The CDR3 is 17 amino acids. V was clipped by 0 bases and J by 6 bases, with 18 bases between them. CDR3 bases: TGCGCCAGCAGTCAATCGGGCGTAGCGCGGGGTTTAAACATTCAGTACTTC. It encodes CASSQSGVARGLNIQYF.

The chain recombines TRBV7-9 with TRBJ1-1; 10 bases are a match to TRBD1. CDR1 is SEHNR, CDR2 FQNEAQ, per germline (reference sequence). The J segment lost 2 bases and the V segment lost 3 bases, leaving 3 bases of the junction unmatched. This CDR3 is built from 15 residues. The CDR3 DNA sequence: TGTGCCAGCAGCTTCGACAGGGGGCGAAACACTGAAGCTTTCTTT. Protein sequence: CASSFDRGRNTEAFF.

This clonotype has more than one count but fewer than ten. The chain combines TRBV11-2 with TRBJ2-1; D is uncertain. The CDR3 totals 20 residues. V was shortened by 1 base and J by 3 bases, with 25 bases between the two germline ends. From germline, CDR1 is SGHAT and CDR2 FQNNGV. The chain's CDR3 is CASSLVAYRLTRTDYNEQFF. Written as DNA, the CDR3 is TGTGCCAGCAGCTTAGTAGCATATCGCCTGACCCGGACGGACTACAATGAGCAGTTCTTC. Combining the CDR3 with reference TRBV11-2 and TRBJ2-1 gives the whole variable domain EAGVAQSPRYKIIEKRQSVAFWCNPISGHATLYWYQQILGQGPKLLIQFQNNGVVDDSQLPKDRFSAERLKGVDSTLKIQPAKLEDSAVYLCASSLVAYRLTRTDYNEQFFGPGTRLTVL.

The chain is built from TRBV18 and TRBJ2-7; 8 nucleotides align to TRBD1. Germline CDR1 is KGHSH and CDR2 is LQKENI. Trimming cost V 1 base and J 5 bases; bases outside gene matches: 10. This CDR3 has 16 amino acids. CDR3 sequence reads: CASSPLLAGGRDEQYF. The CDR3 DNA sequence: TGTGCCAGCTCACCACTCCTAGCAGGGGGCCGGGACGAGCAGTACTTC.

Notes on this clonotype: The CDR3 carries no conserved terminal phenylalanine or tryptophan, so it likely arises from a read error. The genes are TRBV28 and TRBJ2-1; 7 bases line up with TRBD1. V was clipped by 3 bases and J by 4 bases; unmatched bases: 9. Looked up from germline, CDR1 is MDHEN and CDR2 is SYDVKM. This CDR3 spans 16 amino acids. The CDR3 DNA follows: TGTGCCAGCAGTTTTAGGGGGCGAGGGCTTTACAATGAGCAGTTCTCC. Translation gives CASSFRGRGLYNEQFS.

This clonotype was picked up a small number of times. V is TRBV29-1 and J is TRBJ2-1; 7 bases are shared with TRBD2. The CDR3 totals 15 residues. Germline V gene data show CDR1 as SQVTM and CDR2 as ANQGSEA. With V trimmed by 5 bases and J by 2 bases, 9 bases remained unmatched. The CDR3 DNA is TGCAGCGTTAAAGGTGGCGGGAGAACCTACAATGAGCAGTTCTTC. Amino acids: CSVKGGGRTYNEQFF.

This clonotype was detected many times. The chain employs TRBV7-9 and TRBJ2-5; D possibly corresponds to TRBD1 (6 bases). The CDR3 extends over 13 amino acids. Trimming pared 4 bases from V and 6 bases from J, leaving 12 bases between. Germline loops: CDR1 SEHNR, CDR2 FQNEAQ (reference sequence). The CDR3 nucleotides are TGTGCCAGCAGCTCACAGGGAAGGCAGACCCAGTACTTC. Its protein is CASSSQGRQTQYF.

The rearrangement joins TRBV7-6 to TRBJ2-1; 8 bases are shared with TRBD1. Germline V gene lookup returns CDR1 SGHVS and CDR2 FNYEAQ. CDR3 length equals 15 residues. The junction had 6 bases not matched to a gene; V was cut back by 5 bases and J by 3 bases. CDR3 DNA: TGTGCCAGCAGCCGACAGGGGACCATCTACAATGAGCAGTTCTTC. It codes for CASSRQGTIYNEQFF. Using reference TRBV7-6 and TRBJ2-1 for the parts outside the CDR3, the full variable domain is GAGVSQSPRYKVTKRGQDVALRCDPISGHVSLYWYRQALGQGPEFLTYFNYEAQQDKSGLPNDRFSAERPEGSISTLTIQRTEQRDSAMYRCASSRQGTIYNEQFFGPGTRLTVL.